The clone carrying this T cell receptor (beta chain) occurred a few times. TCRdb independently ran MiXCR on the RT-PCR reads; one entry per CDR3 protein. In the table there are 390,000 or so distinct CDR3 sequences, 16% of which are singletons. Trimming removed 4 bases at V and 3 bases at J, with 15 bases between. Germline V gives CDR1 ENHRY, CDR2 SYGVKD. The CDR3 has 16 residues. This entry comes from a study of patients and donors after allogeneic stem cell transplantation. The source is a human donor who was either an allogeneic HSCT recipient or a stem cell or donor lymphocyte infusion donor (not recorded which). It is not recorded whose cells these are; they may come from a transplant donor. V and J are TRBV10-3 and TRBJ2-2; D gene unclear. Sequenced material: blood, either unsorted or a sorted T cell fraction (not recorded which). CDR3 residues: CAISGSRVSYTGELFF. CDR3 in DNA: TGTGCCATCAGTGGAAGCCGGGTCTCCTACACCGGGGAGCTGTTTTTT.